One sample yielded the 21 T cell receptor beta chains listed below, sequenced in a study of molecular identifiers for immune sequencing clone quantification. In TCRdb, the PCR reads were re-called with MiXCR into one record per CDR3 protein. The table shows some 680,000 distinct CDR3 sequences, with 25% occurring only once. The sample consisted of naive CD8+ T cells from blood, with Jurkat cell RNA spiked in. The subset is: FACS-sorted CD8+CD4-CCR7+CD45RA+ naive T cells. The receptor source for this set is a human donor in good health. Some libraries in this study had Jurkat cell RNA spiked in.

V is TRBV10-3 and J is TRBJ2-3, with 8 nucleotides matching TRBD2. Germline CDR1 ENHRY, CDR2 SYGVKD. The CDR3 runs to 16 residues. J lost 5 bases, V lost 0 bases, and 7 bases had no gene match. In DNA form, the CDR3 reads TGTGCCATCAGTGAGTCGAGCGGGGGTAGGGAAGATACGCAGTATTTT. This sequence encodes CAISESSGGREDTQYF.

Concerning this clonotype: Since a much larger clone is just one base distant, this may be a read error. The V gene is TRBV6-5, the J gene TRBJ2-3; 7 nucleotides agree with TRBD1. The DNA matches TRBJ1-5 better at its end, which makes the J call doubtful. This CDR3 has 14 residues. CDR1 is MNHEY, CDR2 SVGAGI, per germline. CDR3 in DNA: TGTGCCAGCAACCCAGGGGGGGCGCGGCATACGCAGCATTTT. Translated: CASNPGGARHTQHF.

In this sample, this clonotype turned up many times. The rearrangement links TRBV2 to TRBJ2-2, with TRBD2 matching over 7 bases. This CDR3 contains 15 residues. The germline V gene has CDR1 SNHLY and CDR2 FYNNEI. V lost 4 bases, J lost 8 bases, and 10 bases stayed unmatched. The CDR3 is CASSVASGRSGELFF. The CDR3 DNA is TGTGCCAGCAGTGTCGCCTCCGGGAGGTCTGGGGAGCTGTTTTTT.

This clonotype has just a few counts. The chain couples TRBV5-6 to TRBJ2-7; perhaps TRBD1 as D (6 bases). Germline V gene data show CDR1 as SGHDT and CDR2 as YYEEEE. The ends were cut back, 0 bases at V and 3 bases at J, with 7 bases in the middle. CDR3 length: 13 amino acids. The CDR3 DNA follows: TGTGCCAGCAGCTTGGGGGACATCTACGAGCAGTACTTC. It yields the protein CASSLGDIYEQYF.

This clonotype has more than one count but fewer than ten. The J gene is TRBJ2-7, the V gene TRBV27; 8 bases line up with TRBD1. The length of the CDR3 is 15 residues. Germline loops: CDR1 MNHEY, CDR2 SMNVEV (reference sequence). V was clipped by 0 bases and J by 1 base; unmatched bases: 2. As DNA, the CDR3 is TGTGCCAGCAGTTTATCAAACAGGGGGTCCTACGAGCAGTACTTC. Protein sequence: CASSLSNRGSYEQYF.

In its sample, this clonotype was seen a few times. The chain has TRBV5-6 and TRBJ1-2; a weak D match, TRBD1 (5 bases). V was shortened by 0 bases and J by 0 bases, with 12 bases between the two germline ends. CDR3 length equals 16 residues. Per germline, CDR1 SGHDT and CDR2 YYEEEE. The CDR3 DNA sequence: TGTGCCAGCAGCTTGGCTATCTTGACAGCTAACTATGGCTACACCTTC. Its translation: CASSLAILTANYGYTF.

This clonotype was observed once. A read error may be the cause here, since a much bigger clone is one base away. The chain recombines TRBV4-1 with TRBJ1-1; TRBD1 might be the D (5 bases). The germline CDR1 and CDR2 sequences are MGHRA and YSYEKL. This CDR3 region has 16 residues. The CDR3 DNA reads as TGCGCCAGCAGCCAAGATGGGCCTTGGGGCGGCACTGGAGCTTTCTTT. It yields the protein CASSQDGPWGGTGAFF.

This clonotype was seen repeatedly, ten times or more. This sequence joins TRBV2 and TRBJ2-3; 12 nucleotides line up with TRBD2. J was trimmed by 0 bases and V by 5 bases; bases with no gene match: 9. This CDR3 region has 18 residues. Germline V CDR1 and CDR2: SNHLY, FYNNEI. CDR3 protein: CASSWTSGATSSTDTQYF. The CDR3 bases are TGTGCCAGCAGTTGGACTAGCGGGGCAACGTCGAGCACAGATACGCAGTATTTT.

On this clonotype itself: This CDR3 fails to terminate in the conserved phenylalanine or tryptophan, so it likely reflects a read error. The V gene is TRBV4-1, the J gene TRBJ2-7, with D perhaps matching TRBD1 (5 bases). There are 13 residues in the CDR3. The V gene's germline CDR1 is MGHRA and CDR2 YSYEKL. V was trimmed by 1 base and J by 1 base, leaving 5 bases between them. The CDR3 loop reads CASSQGTSYEQYS. DNA for the CDR3: TGCGCCAGCAGCCAAGGGACATCCTACGAGCAGTACTCC.

This chain links TRBV7-9 with TRBJ2-1; 9 bases fit TRBD1. J was trimmed by 3 bases and V by 5 bases; bases with no gene match: 5. CDR3 length: 15 residues. Germline-derived CDR1 and CDR2 are SEHNR and FQNEAQ (reference sequence). CDR3 loop: CASSISTGGYNEQFF. The DNA of the CDR3 is TGTGCCAGCAGCATCTCGACAGGGGGCTACAATGAGCAGTTCTTC.

There are many counts of this clonotype. CDR3 sequence reads: CASSYTGNEQYF. The DNA of the CDR3 is TGTGCCAGCAGTTACACAGGGAACGAGCAGTACTTC. The rearrangement joins TRBV6-5 to TRBJ2-7; TRBD1 might be the D (6 bases). V lost 2 bases, J lost 5 bases, and 7 bases lay in between. This CDR3 contains 12 residues. Germline CDR1 and CDR2: MNHEY and SVGAGI.

This clonotype was recorded at least ten times. The V gene is TRBV18, the J gene TRBJ1-1, with D possibly being TRBD1 (5 bases). CDR1 and CDR2 (germline): KGHSH, LQKENI. V was shortened by 4 bases and J by 4 bases, with 19 bases between the two germline ends. The CDR3 loop spans 16 amino acids. CDR3 nucleotides: TGTGCCAGCTCACTAGCAAATACACCGAGGGGCACTGAAGCTTTCTTT. Translating it yields CASSLANTPRGTEAFF.

The chain is built from TRBV20-1 and TRBJ2-7, with 11 positions matching TRBD2. The germline CDR1 and CDR2 sequences are DFQATT and SNEGSKA (reference sequence). V was clipped by 0 bases and J by 3 bases; unmatched bases: 7. This CDR3 contains 16 residues. CDR3 region: CSARDELAGVIYEQYF. For the CDR3, the DNA is TGCAGTGCTAGAGACGAACTAGCGGGGGTGATCTACGAGCAGTACTTC.

This clonotype was recorded only once. The CDR3 coding sequence is TGTGCCAGCAGTGGCAGCCCTAGCGGCAGGCACGAGCAGTACTTC. Translating it yields CASSGSPSGRHEQYF. The chain employs TRBV7-2 and TRBJ2-7; 7 positions agree with TRBD2. V was clipped by 6 bases and J by 5 bases; unmatched bases: 13. The germline gives CDR1 SGHTA, CDR2 FQGNSA. This CDR3 contains 15 residues.

The chain has TRBV4-1 and TRBJ1-3; D not certain. Trimming shortened V by 1 base and J by 1 base, and 11 bases separated the two germline ends. Germline V lookup: CDR1 MGHRA, CDR2 YSYEKL. The CDR3 length is 16 residues. Here the CDR3 DNA reads TGCGCCAGCAGCCAAGTGTCGTGGGGTTCTGGAAACACCATATATTTT. Protein: CASSQVSWGSGNTIYF.

This clonotype was recorded many times. The chain has TRBV12-3 or TRBV12-4 and TRBJ2-1; either TRBD1 or TRBD2 may fit D (5 bases each). The CDR3 has 15 residues. Trimming removed 3 bases from V and 5 bases from J, with 14 bases in between. The DNA of the CDR3 is TGTGCCAGCAGTTTGGGACCGATACCCGACAATGAGCAGTTCTTC. Its protein product is CASSLGPIPDNEQFF.

This clonotype was picked up many times. This sequence joins TRBV4-3 and TRBJ2-7; tentatively, D is TRBD2 (6 bases). The germline gives CDR1 LGHNA, CDR2 YSLEER. The CDR3 covers 15 residues. Between the trimmed V and J ends, which lost 0 bases and 2 bases, there was a span of 11 bases. CDR3 residues: CASSQDWGVAYEQYF. CDR3 coding DNA: TGCGCCAGCAGCCAAGATTGGGGGGTAGCCTACGAGCAGTACTTC.

In this sample, this clonotype turned up a few times. J is TRBJ2-1 and V is TRBV13, with 12 bases lining up with TRBD1. Trimming at V came to 5 bases and at J to 12 bases, leaving 11 bases not matched to a gene. This CDR3 is 15 amino acids long. CDR1 and CDR2 (germline): PRHDT, FYEKMQ (reference sequence). The CDR3 coding sequence is TGTGCCAGCAGCCCCCGGGACAGGGGGCAAGGTTGGCAGTTCTTC. Its translation: CASSPRDRGQGWQFF.

This clonotype was counted at least ten times. This chain uses TRBV7-2 with TRBJ2-3; a weak D match, TRBD1 (5 bases). CDR3 length equals 16 residues. V was clipped by 4 bases and J by 2 bases, with 16 bases between them. Germline values: CDR1 SGHTA, CDR2 FQGNSA. The CDR3 is CASSSDSGILTDTQYF. CDR3 DNA sequence: TGTGCCAGCAGCTCAGACTCAGGGATTCTCACAGATACGCAGTATTTT.

The J gene is TRBJ2-1, the V gene TRBV7-9; the D is unclear. The CDR3 runs to 12 residues. V lost 3 bases, J lost 7 bases, and 7 bases lay in between. Germline V lookup: CDR1 SEHNR, CDR2 FQNEAQ (reference sequence). The chain's CDR3 is CASSFVTNEQFF. The CDR3 DNA follows: TGTGCCAGCAGCTTTGTGACTAATGAGCAGTTCTTC.

A few counts support this clonotype. The chain links TRBV27 to TRBJ2-1; TRBD2 matches 14 bases. Germline CDR1 is MNHEY and CDR2 is SMNVEV (reference sequence). This CDR3 has 17 amino acids. J lost 4 bases, V lost 5 bases, and 7 bases had no gene match. The chain's CDR3 is CASSPGTSGSPYNEQFF. The CDR3 region has the DNA TGTGCCAGCAGTCCTGGGACTAGCGGGAGTCCTTACAATGAGCAGTTCTTC.